This is a list of T cell receptor beta chains from one sample in a study of T-cell reconstitution after alpha-beta-depleted transplantation in children. MiXCR, applied by TCRdb to the PCR reads, yields one record per CDR3 protein. Of roughly 100,000 distinct CDR3 sequences detected, 8% to 9% appear once; the ten largest clones hold approximately 7.2%. This specimen consisted of PBMCs from the stem cell graft donor, obtained from the stem cell graft. The receptors originated from a human donor who donated a stem cell graft to a child with congenital amegakaryocytic thrombocytopenia. Both conserved end residues are part of each CDR3. Each record gives: CDR3 length, clone size, V gene, J gene, D gene, CDR3 protein, CDR3 DNA. The D gene is left open where the match is weak. Only part of the rows carry a size: once, few, many, or a class if the clone is expanded.

15,many,TRBV4-1,TRBJ1-5,.,CASSRLIQGNQPQHF,TGCGCCAGCAGTCGACTTATTCAGGGCAATCAGCCCCAGCATTTT
15,many,TRBV20-1,TRBJ2-7,.,CSARDPQGPTYEQYF,TGCAGTGCTAGAGATCCGCAGGGCCCCACCTACGAGCAGTACTTC
13,many,TRBV11-2,TRBJ2-3,.,CASSFLETDTQYF,TGTGCCAGCAGCTTTCTAGAGACAGATACGCAGTATTTT
13,few,TRBV20-1,TRBJ2-7,TRBD1,CSAATGEDHEQYF,TGCAGTGCGGCGACAGGGGAAGACCACGAGCAGTACTTC
14,many,TRBV3-1,TRBJ2-4,.,CASTSTWRDNIQYF,TGTGCCAGCACCAGCACCTGGCGAGATAACATTCAGTACTTC
19,.,TRBV12-3/TRBV12-4,TRBJ2-1,TRBD2,CTSRPPPRLAGKAYNEQFF,TGTACCAGCAGACCACCACCTCGACTAGCGGGAAAGGCCTACAATGAGCAGTTCTTC
14,many,TRBV7-9,TRBJ1-1,.,CASSLVGRATEAFF,TGTGCCAGCAGCTTAGTGGGGAGGGCCACTGAAGCTTTCTTT
15,many,TRBV18,TRBJ2-3,TRBD2,CASSPTSGYTDTQYF,TGTGCCAGCTCACCAACTAGCGGTTACACAGATACGCAGTATTTT
15,many,TRBV12-3/TRBV12-4,TRBJ2-7,.,CASRKRQDASYEQYF,TGTGCCAGCAGGAAGCGACAGGATGCTTCCTACGAGCAGTACTTC
15,many,TRBV2,TRBJ2-1,TRBD1,CASSLEPGQGSREFF,TGTGCCAGCAGTCTGGAACCGGGACAGGGAAGTAGAGAGTTCTTC
16,few,TRBV18,TRBJ1-5,.,CASSPEADPSNQPQHF,TGTGCCAGCTCACCAGAGGCGGACCCTAGCAATCAGCCCCAGCATTTT
16,many,TRBV7-2,TRBJ2-1,TRBD2,CASKWTSGSDYNEQFF,TGTGCCAGCAAGTGGACTAGCGGGTCGGACTACAATGAGCAGTTCTTC
14,many,TRBV5-1,TRBJ2-3,.,CASSLARITDTQYF,TGCGCCAGCAGCTTGGCTCGGATCACAGATACGCAGTATTTT
14,many,TRBV5-1,TRBJ2-5,.,CASSLAIAEETQYF,TGCGCCAGCAGCTTGGCGATAGCGGAAGAGACCCAGTACTTC
14,.,TRBV2,TRBJ2-1,.,CASSALTGSNEQFF,TGTGCCAGCAGTGCCCTTACAGGGAGCAATGAGCAGTTCTTC
13,.,TRBV28,TRBJ2-2,.,CASSFPGLLELFF,TGTGCCAGCAGTTTCCCAGGTCTTCTGGAGCTGTTTTTT
15,many,TRBV20-1,TRBJ1-6,.,CSARRGGGYNSPLHF,TGCAGTGCTAGAAGGGGGGGGGGTTATAATTCACCCCTCCACTTT
15,many,TRBV2,TRBJ1-4,.,CASLPMRGGDEKLFF,TGTGCCAGCCTGCCCATGAGGGGGGGAGATGAAAAACTGTTTTTT
14,many,TRBV15,TRBJ2-7,TRBD1,CATSRVQGVSEQYF,TGTGCCACCAGCAGAGTACAGGGGGTAAGCGAGCAGTACTTC
15,many,TRBV5-1,TRBJ1-2,TRBD1,CASSLGWDSLYGYTF,TGCGCCAGCAGCTTGGGTTGGGACAGCCTCTATGGCTACACCTTC
13,many,TRBV5-1,TRBJ2-5,TRBD2,CASSRPGEGTQYF,TGCGCCAGCAGCCGACCCGGGGAGGGGACCCAGTACTTC
13,.,TRBV29-1,TRBJ2-7,TRBD1,CSAAGTGYYEQYF,TGCAGCGCCGCTGGGACAGGGTACTACGAGCAGTACTTC
17,.,TRBV1,TRBJ2-1,.,CTSSQIPAGDVWDEQFF,TGCACCAGCAGCCAAATCCCAGCGGGAGATGTGTGGGATGAGCAGTTCTTC
14,.,TRBV11-2,TRBJ2-7,TRBD1,CASSFEGQGYEQYF,TGTGCCAGCAGCTTCGAGGGACAGGGTTACGAGCAGTACTTC
13,many,TRBV5-1,TRBJ2-5,.,CASAQDTDKTQYF,TGCGCCAGCGCCCAAGACACCGACAAGACCCAGTACTTC
16,many,TRBV4-1,TRBJ1-6,.,CASRRDWRADNSPLHF,TGCGCCAGCAGACGCGATTGGAGGGCGGATAATTCACCCCTCCACTTT
15,many,TRBV5-6,TRBJ2-1,.,CASSLDSSSYNEQFF,TGTGCCAGCAGCTTGGACTCGAGCTCCTACAATGAGCAGTTCTTC
13,many,TRBV7-2,TRBJ2-2,.,CACSSGDTGELFF,TGTGCCTGTTCCAGCGGTGACACCGGGGAGCTGTTTTTT